The 15 T cell receptor beta chains reported below all come from one sample, sequenced in a study of cytomegalovirus exposure and HLA in healthy donors. Researchers ran the PCR with 60 Vbeta and 13 Jbeta primers. Sequencing was performed with immunoSEQ multiplex PCR; in TCRdb, only in-frame clones are kept and a portion is missing. The sample holds fewer than 150,000 clones; 60% to 85% are singletons and the top ten take about 6.8%. The sample was PBMCs. All receptors come from a man aged 35 to 55 in good health and CMV-seropositive.

The genes are TRBV6-6 and TRBJ2-7; 7 bases are shared with TRBD1. Looked up from germline, CDR1 is MNHNY and CDR2 is SVGAGI (reference sequence). J was trimmed by 3 bases and V by 2 bases; bases with no gene match: 4. CDR3 length equals 14 residues. The DNA of the CDR3 is TGTGCCAGCAGTTACGTCGACAGGGACTACGAGCAGTACTTC. Amino acids: CASSYVDRDYEQYF.

The rearrangement uses TRBV28 and TRBJ2-3; a possible D gene is TRBD2 (5 bases). Germline-derived CDR1 and CDR2 are MDHEN and SYDVKM. With 6 bases removed from V and 1 base from J, the gap between germline ends came to 23 bases. The CDR3 sequence is 18 residues long. CDR3 loop: CASSPLGGGVIGTDTQYF. The DNA for the CDR3 is TGTGCCAGCAGCCCCTTGGGTGGAGGAGTTATTGGCACAGATACGCAGTATTTT.

The V and J genes are TRBV2 and TRBJ1-4; TRBD1 is a possible D gene (6 bases). The ends were cut back, 6 bases at V and 3 bases at J, with 11 bases in the middle. Germline values: CDR1 SNHLY, CDR2 FYNNEI. CDR3 length: 14 residues. In nucleotides, the CDR3 is TGTGCCAGCAGACGGGGGGGCTCTAATGAAAAACTGTTTTTT. Protein product: CASRRGGSNEKLFF.

This clone has a handful of counts. The CDR3: CASRSQGGNYGYTF. CDR3 bases: TGTGCCAGCCGATCACAGGGGGGCAACTATGGCTACACCTTC. This chain connects TRBV2 to TRBJ1-2; 8 bases line up with TRBD1. Germline-derived CDR1 and CDR2 are SNHLY and FYNNEI. The CDR3 extends over 14 amino acids. Trimming removed 8 bases from V and 2 bases from J; junction bases left unmatched: 7.

The V call is TRBV30, the J call TRBJ2-7, with 9 bases identical to TRBD1. CDR1 is GTSNPN and CDR2 is SVGIG in the germline V gene (reference sequence). The CDR3 is 14 residues long. V dropped 3 bases and J dropped 6; count of bases not matched to a gene: 9. In nucleotides, the CDR3 is TGTGCCTGGAGGTTACAGGGGGCGCGGCTCGAGCAGTACTTC. It codes for CAWRLQGARLEQYF. The full variable domain, completed using reference TRBV30 and TRBJ2-7, is SQTIHQWPATLVQPVGSPLSLECTVEGTSNPNLYWYRQAAGRGLQLLFYSVGIGQISSEVPQNLSASRPQDRQFILSSKKLLLSDSGFYLCAWRLQGARLEQYFGPGTRLTVT.

V gene TRBV30 combines with J gene TRBJ2-2; no clear D gene. The CDR3 extends over 14 amino acids. V gave up 5 bases and J gave up 5 bases, with 15 bases separating them. In germline, CDR1 is GTSNPN, CDR2 SVGIG (reference sequence). The CDR3 loop reads CAWGLEQVTGELFF. Here the CDR3 DNA reads TGTGCCTGGGGGCTTGAGCAGGTGACCGGGGAGCTGTTTTTT. The complete variable domain, with remaining parts taken from reference TRBV30 and TRBJ2-2, reads SQTIHQWPATLVQPVGSPLSLECTVEGTSNPNLYWYRQAAGRGLQLLFYSVGIGQISSEVPQNLSASRPQDRQFILSSKKLLLSDSGFYLCAWGLEQVTGELFFGEGSRLTVL.

This rearrangement joins TRBV7-9 to TRBJ2-1; 9 nucleotides agree with TRBD2. The CDR3 has 15 residues. V trimming: 3 bases; J trimming: 9 bases; junction bases outside the gene matches: 9. The V gene's germline CDR1 is SEHNR and CDR2 FQNEAQ (reference sequence). The DNA for the CDR3 is TGTGCCAGCAGCTTGTTACTTGCGGGAGGGGGTGAGCAGTTCTTC. It specifies CASSLLLAGGGEQFF.

In DNA, the CDR3 is TGTGCCACCTTCCCTACAGGGCCCTCGTCCTACGAGCAGTACTTC. Protein sequence: CATFPTGPSSYEQYF. The V gene is TRBV6-5, the J gene TRBJ2-7; the D gene is possibly TRBD1 (6 bases). V lost 10 bases, J lost 1 base, and 20 bases lay in between. This CDR3 is 15 amino acids long. The germline V gene has CDR1 MNHEY and CDR2 SVGAGI.

The chain joins TRBV20-1 to TRBJ2-7, with a possible D match to TRBD2 (5 bases). Germline V gives CDR1 DFQATT, CDR2 SNEGSKA (reference sequence). This CDR3 has 11 residues. The V end was cut by 5 bases, the J end by 3 bases, with 8 bases between. The CDR3: CSASGNYEQYF. The CDR3 region has the DNA TGCAGTGCTTCCGGGAACTACGAGCAGTACTTC.

The chain uses TRBV5-5 and TRBJ2-7, with 9 bases lining up with TRBD1. V lost 4 bases to trimming and J lost 5 bases; unmatched junction nucleotides: 10. The germline V gene encodes CDR1 SGHKS and CDR2 YYEKEE (reference sequence). The CDR3 covers 15 residues. CDR3 residues: CASSQWGDRANEQYF. For the CDR3, the DNA is TGTGCCAGCAGCCAATGGGGGGACAGGGCCAACGAGCAGTACTTC.

The chain links TRBV5-1 to TRBJ2-7; 13 bases align to TRBD2. Germline V gene lookup returns CDR1 SGHRS and CDR2 YFSETQ. Trimming cost V 3 bases and J 0 bases; bases outside gene matches: 3. This CDR3 contains 16 residues. The CDR3, as DNA: TGCGCCAGCAGCTGGACTAGCGGGAGAAGCTCCTACGAGCAGTACTTC. Its translation is CASSWTSGRSSYEQYF.

In this sample, this clone turned up once. The chain is built from TRBV6-5 and TRBJ1-2; D possibly corresponds to TRBD1 (6 bases). CDR3 length: 14 amino acids. Trimming shortened V by 11 bases and J by 2 bases, and 18 bases separated the two germline ends. The germline V gene encodes CDR1 MNHEY and CDR2 SVGAGI. The DNA for the CDR3 is TGTGCCTCACAGAGCAGGGGCGAAAACTATGGCTACACCTTC. Its translation: CASQSRGENYGYTF.

The CDR3 spells CASSLGRARGGNTIYF. CDR3 DNA sequence: TGTGCCAGCAGCCTGGGCAGGGCACGAGGTGGAAACACCATATATTTT. This chain uses TRBV7-2 with TRBJ1-3, with D perhaps TRBD1 (5 bases). The CDR3 has 16 residues. V lost 5 bases and J 3 bases, leaving 17 bases between the germline ends. The germline V gene encodes CDR1 SGHTA and CDR2 FQGNSA.

The gene calls are TRBV5-1 and TRBJ2-7; 14 nucleotides match TRBD2. The germline CDR1 and CDR2 sequences are SGHRS and YFSETQ. The V and J ends lost 1 base and 12 bases, in that order; junction bases with no gene match: 9. The CDR3 extends over 15 amino acids. The CDR3 region has the DNA TGCGCCAGCAGCTTGACCGGGACTAGCGGGGGAGGATGGTACTTC. Encoded protein: CASSLTGTSGGGWYF.

This chain uses TRBV10-1 with TRBJ1-1; 8 positions match TRBD1. V dropped 6 bases and J dropped 4; count of bases not matched to a gene: 13. There are 16 residues in the CDR3. CDR1 WNHNN and CDR2 SYGVQD come from the germline V gene (reference sequence). CDR3 in DNA: TGCGCCAGCAGCCTGACCACCGGGACAGGCTCCACTGAAGCTTTCTTT. Translation gives CASSLTTGTGSTEAFF.